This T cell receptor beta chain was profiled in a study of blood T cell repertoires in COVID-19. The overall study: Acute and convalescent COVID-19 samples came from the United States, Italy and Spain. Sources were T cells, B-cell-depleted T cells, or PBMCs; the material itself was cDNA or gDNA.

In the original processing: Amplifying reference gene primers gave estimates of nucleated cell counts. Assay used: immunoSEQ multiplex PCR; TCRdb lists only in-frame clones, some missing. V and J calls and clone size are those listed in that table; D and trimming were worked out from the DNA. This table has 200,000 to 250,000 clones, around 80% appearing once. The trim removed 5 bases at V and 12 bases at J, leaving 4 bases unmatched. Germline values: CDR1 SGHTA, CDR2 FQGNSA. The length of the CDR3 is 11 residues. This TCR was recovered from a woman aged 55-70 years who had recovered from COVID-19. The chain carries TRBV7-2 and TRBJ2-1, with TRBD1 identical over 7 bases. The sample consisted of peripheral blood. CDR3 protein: CASSEDRRQFF. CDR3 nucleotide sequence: TGTGCCAGCAGCGAGGACAGGAGGCAGTTCTTC.